One and the same sample provided the 10 T cell receptor beta chains below, sequenced in a study of T cells in Graves' hyperthyroidism and ophthalmopathy. The investigators amplified TCR beta CDR3 regions from RNA transcripts. The TCR CDR3 was amplified in a first-round RT-PCR using the HTBI primer set. One entry per CDR3 protein, called by TCRdb with MiXCR from the multiplex PCR reads. The sample consists of about 400,000 distinct CDR3 sequences, 11% to 15% of them appearing once. Material: blood. These receptors were taken from a man in his forties or fifties with Graves' ophthalmopathy.

In its sample, this clonotype was seen many times. The genes are TRBV30 and TRBJ2-4; D not resolved. Germline lookup yields CDR1 GTSNPN and CDR2 SVGIG (reference sequence). V was pared by 4 bases and J by 7 bases, with 14 bases between. The CDR3 runs to 13 residues. The DNA for the CDR3 is TGTGCCTGGACAGAAAGGGAAGTTAACATTCAGTACTTC. Translated, it gives CAWTEREVNIQYF.

The rearrangement uses TRBV4-1 and TRBJ1-1, with unresolved D. Trimming left V 3 bases short and J 1 base short, with 9 bases between. The CDR3 length is 14 residues. Germline CDR1 is MGHRA and CDR2 is YSYEKL. CDR3 coding DNA: TGCGCCAGCAGCCAGGGGATTAAGAACACTGAAGCTTTCTTT. Translation: CASSQGIKNTEAFF.

This clonotype was recorded many times. The chain is built from TRBV5-1 and TRBJ2-7; TRBD2 matches at 10 bases. Trimming removed 5 bases from V and 4 bases from J; junction bases left unmatched: 3. The CDR3 is made up of 13 amino acids. Per the germline V gene, CDR1 is SGHRS and CDR2 is YFSETQ. The CDR3 reads CASSLAGEYEQYF. The CDR3 bases are TGCGCCAGCAGTCTAGCGGGAGAATACGAGCAGTACTTC.

The rearrangement joins TRBV6-1 to TRBJ1-3, with D perhaps matching TRBD1 (5 bases). This CDR3 has 15 amino acids. Trimming took off 4 bases at V and 1 base at J, with 11 bases between the two ends. CDR1 MNHNS and CDR2 SASEGT come from the germline V gene. Here the CDR3 DNA reads TGTGCCAGCAGTGCCGGGACCCCATCTGGAAACACCATATATTTT. It is translated as CASSAGTPSGNTIYF.

The V call is TRBV6-1, the J call TRBJ1-6; D remains ambiguous. There are 12 residues in the CDR3. Trimming removed 5 bases from V and 9 bases from J, with 8 bases in between. CDR1 and CDR2 from the germline V gene are MNHNS and SASEGT. The DNA for the CDR3 is TGTGCCAGCAGTTTTCGAAGTTCACCCCTCCACTTT. Amino acid sequence: CASSFRSSPLHF.

This chain links TRBV20-1 with TRBJ2-1; weak D call: TRBD2 (6 bases). The germline CDR1 and CDR2 sequences are DFQATT and SNEGSKA (reference sequence). The CDR3 consists of 15 residues. With 7 bases removed from V and 7 bases from J, the gap between germline ends came to 23 bases. The DNA for the CDR3 is TGCAGTGAAAAACAGTTCCACGGGAGTAGGAATGAGCAGTTCTTC. This gives the protein CSEKQFHGSRNEQFF.

This clonotype was counted ten times or more. The chain recombines TRBV5-5 with TRBJ2-6, with TRBD1 matching over 9 bases. V was clipped by 3 bases and J by 0 bases; unmatched bases: 16. This CDR3 contains 21 residues. CDR1 and CDR2 (germline): SGHKS, YYEKEE (reference sequence). The CDR3 reads CASSSVRGQGLAFSGANVLTF. The CDR3 bases are TGTGCCAGCAGCTCCGTCAGGGGACAGGGACTCGCGTTCTCTGGGGCCAACGTCCTGACTTTC. The complete variable domain, with remaining parts taken from reference TRBV5-5 and TRBJ2-6, reads DAGVTQSPTHLIKTRGQQVTLRCSPISGHKSVSWYQQVLGQGPQFIFQYYEKEERGRGNFPDRFSARQFPNYSSELNVNALLLGDSALYLCASSSVRGQGLAFSGANVLTFGAGSRLTVL.

This clonotype has just a few counts. The gene calls are TRBV2 and TRBJ2-5, with 7 nucleotides matching TRBD2. V shed 5 bases and J 5 bases; nucleotides not matched to a gene: 14. Germline V gene lookup returns CDR1 SNHLY and CDR2 FYNNEI. The CDR3 is 16 amino acids. The CDR3 reads CASSRGDGRRVETQYF. CDR3 nucleotide sequence: TGTGCCAGCAGTCGGGGGGACGGGAGACGGGTGGAGACCCAGTACTTC.

This clonotype was observed at least ten times. This chain joins TRBV7-8 and TRBJ2-5; D gene uncertain. V shed 1 base and J shed 6 bases, with 12 bases lying between them. The V gene's germline CDR1 is SGHVS and CDR2 FQNEAQ. This CDR3 has 14 residues. CDR3 nucleotides: TGTGCCAGCAGCTTAGGCCTAGAAGGAAAGACCCAGTACTTC. Its translation is CASSLGLEGKTQYF.

This chain uses TRBV6-1 with TRBJ1-5, with a tentative D call TRBD1 (6 bases). The CDR3 totals 15 residues. The germline CDR1 and CDR2 sequences are MNHNS and SASEGT. V lost 5 bases and J 5 bases, leaving 16 bases between the germline ends. The CDR3 reads CASSPREQGHQPQHF. The CDR3 coding sequence is TGTGCCAGCAGTCCGAGAGAACAGGGACATCAGCCCCAGCATTTT.